This T cell receptor beta chain was observed in a study of CD8 T cells in Susac syndrome. This clonotype has just one count. Per the germline V gene, CDR1 is SQVTM and CDR2 is ANQGSEA. Losses at the gene ends were 7 bases for V and 13 bases for J; bases not matched to a gene: 13. CDR3 size: 12 residues. RNA, at about 0.45 to 1 ug, was reverse transcribed with random hexamers. The authors amplified TCR beta CDR3 across 54 Vbeta and 13 Jbeta using immunoSEQ multiplex PCR. TCRdb recomputed calls from the immunoSEQ multiplex PCR reads with MiXCR, one row per CDR3 protein. This table holds about 120,000 distinct CDR3 sequences, roughly 90% found once. Sequencing targeted TCR beta in blood CD8+ and CD4+ T cells.

This sequence was found in a human donor in good health. Sample: CD8+ T cells from PBMCs. The rearrangement links TRBV29-1 to TRBJ2-1; 7 positions match TRBD2. CDR3 loop: CSAERKRGSQFF. The CDR3 nucleotides read TGCAGCGCCGAACGTAAGCGGGGATCCCAGTTCTTC.